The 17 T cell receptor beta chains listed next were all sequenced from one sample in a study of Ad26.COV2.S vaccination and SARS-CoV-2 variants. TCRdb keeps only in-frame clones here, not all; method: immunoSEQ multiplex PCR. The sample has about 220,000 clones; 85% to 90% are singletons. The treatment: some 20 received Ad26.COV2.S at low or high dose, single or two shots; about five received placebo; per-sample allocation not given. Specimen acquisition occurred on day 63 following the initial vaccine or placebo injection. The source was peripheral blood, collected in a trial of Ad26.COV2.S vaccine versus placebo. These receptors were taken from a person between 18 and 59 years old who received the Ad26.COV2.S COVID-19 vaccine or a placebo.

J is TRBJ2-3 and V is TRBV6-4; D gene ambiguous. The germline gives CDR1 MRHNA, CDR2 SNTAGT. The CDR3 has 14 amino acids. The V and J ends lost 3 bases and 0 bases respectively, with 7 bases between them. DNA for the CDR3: TGTGCCAGCAGTGAATGGCCTAGCACAGATACGCAGTATTTT. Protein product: CASSEWPSTDTQYF.

CDR3 bases: TGTGCCAGCAGTTACTCGGGACAGAGCAATCAGCCCCAGCATTTT. It is translated as CASSYSGQSNQPQHF. The chain links TRBV6-5 to TRBJ1-5, with TRBD1 matching 7 bases. The junction had 0 bases not matched to a gene; V was cut back by 0 bases and J by 1 base. CDR3 length: 15 residues. The germline V gene has CDR1 MNHEY and CDR2 SVGAGI.

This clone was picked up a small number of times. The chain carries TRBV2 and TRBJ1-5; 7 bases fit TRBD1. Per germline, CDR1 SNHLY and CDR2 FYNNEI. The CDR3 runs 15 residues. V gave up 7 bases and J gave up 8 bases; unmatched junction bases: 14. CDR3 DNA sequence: TGTGCCAGCACCAATGACATGACAGGGCATGAGCCCCAGCATTTT. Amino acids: CASTNDMTGHEPQHF.

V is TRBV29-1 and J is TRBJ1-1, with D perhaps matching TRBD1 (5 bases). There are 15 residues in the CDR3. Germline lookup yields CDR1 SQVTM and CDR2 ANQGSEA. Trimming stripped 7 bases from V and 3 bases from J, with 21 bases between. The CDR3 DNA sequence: TGCAGCGCCCGGGTCAGGGTTGCGGGAGACACTGAAGCTTTCTTT. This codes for CSARVRVAGDTEAFF.

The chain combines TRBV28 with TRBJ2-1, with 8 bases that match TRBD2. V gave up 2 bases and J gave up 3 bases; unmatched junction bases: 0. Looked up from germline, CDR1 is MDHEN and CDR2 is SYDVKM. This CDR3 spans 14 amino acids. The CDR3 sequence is CASSLGTSYNEQFF. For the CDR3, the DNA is TGTGCCAGCAGTTTAGGGACTAGCTACAATGAGCAGTTCTTC.

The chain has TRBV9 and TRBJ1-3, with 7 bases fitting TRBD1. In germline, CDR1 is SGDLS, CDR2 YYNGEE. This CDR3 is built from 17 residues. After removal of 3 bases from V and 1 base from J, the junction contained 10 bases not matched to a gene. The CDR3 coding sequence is TGTGCCAGCAGCGGAACACGACAGGGAGAATCTGGAAACACCATATATTTT. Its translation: CASSGTRQGESGNTIYF.

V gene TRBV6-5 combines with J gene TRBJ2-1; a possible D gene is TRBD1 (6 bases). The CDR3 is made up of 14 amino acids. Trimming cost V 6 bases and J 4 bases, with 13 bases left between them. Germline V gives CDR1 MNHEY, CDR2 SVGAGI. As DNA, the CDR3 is TGTGCCAGCAGGGCCGGACAGCATTACAATGAGCAGTTCTTC. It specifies CASRAGQHYNEQFF.

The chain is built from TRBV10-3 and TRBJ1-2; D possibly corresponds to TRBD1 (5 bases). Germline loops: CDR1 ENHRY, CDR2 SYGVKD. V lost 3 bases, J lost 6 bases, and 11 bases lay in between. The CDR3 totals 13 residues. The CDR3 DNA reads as TGTGCCATCAGTGACCGGGGCGTCAATGGCTACACCTTC. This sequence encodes CAISDRGVNGYTF.

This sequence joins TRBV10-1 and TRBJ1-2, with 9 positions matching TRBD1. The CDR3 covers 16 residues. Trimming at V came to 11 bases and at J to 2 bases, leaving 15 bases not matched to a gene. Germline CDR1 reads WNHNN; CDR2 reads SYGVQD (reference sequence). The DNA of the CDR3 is TGCGCCGGCAACATTCACCGGGACAGGGAGAACTATGGCTACACCTTC. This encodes CAGNIHRDRENYGYTF.

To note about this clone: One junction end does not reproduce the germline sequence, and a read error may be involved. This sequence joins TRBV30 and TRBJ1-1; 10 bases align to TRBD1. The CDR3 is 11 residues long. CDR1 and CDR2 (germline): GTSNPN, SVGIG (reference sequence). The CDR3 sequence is CAWTRQGALTF. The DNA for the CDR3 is TGTGCCTGGACACGACAGGGGGCACTTACTTTT.

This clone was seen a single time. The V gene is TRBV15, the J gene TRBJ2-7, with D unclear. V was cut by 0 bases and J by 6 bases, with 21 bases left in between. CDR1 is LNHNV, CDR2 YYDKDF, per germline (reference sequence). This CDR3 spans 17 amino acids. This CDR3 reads CATSRDRWSSSLAEQYF. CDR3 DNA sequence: TGTGCCACCAGCAGAGATCGGTGGTCTAGTTCTCTCGCCGAGCAGTACTTC.

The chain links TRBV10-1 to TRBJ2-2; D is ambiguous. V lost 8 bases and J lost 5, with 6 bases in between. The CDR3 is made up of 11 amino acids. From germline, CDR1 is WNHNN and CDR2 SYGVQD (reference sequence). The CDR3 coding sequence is TGCGCCAGCTCAGGAACCGGGGAGCTGTTTTTT. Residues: CASSGTGELFF.

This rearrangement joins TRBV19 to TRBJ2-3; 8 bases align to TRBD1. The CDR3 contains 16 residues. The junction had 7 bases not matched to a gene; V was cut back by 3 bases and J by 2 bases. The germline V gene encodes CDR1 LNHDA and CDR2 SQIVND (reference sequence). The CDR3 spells CASSIAPGGNTDTQYF. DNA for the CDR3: TGTGCCAGTAGTATCGCACCAGGGGGCAACACAGATACGCAGTATTTT.

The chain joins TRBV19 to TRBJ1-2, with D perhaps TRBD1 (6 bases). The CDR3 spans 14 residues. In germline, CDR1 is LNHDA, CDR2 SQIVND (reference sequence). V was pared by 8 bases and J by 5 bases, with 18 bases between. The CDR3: CASRDPGGTYGYTF. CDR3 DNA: TGTGCCAGTCGGGATCCGGGGGGCACTTATGGCTACACCTTC.

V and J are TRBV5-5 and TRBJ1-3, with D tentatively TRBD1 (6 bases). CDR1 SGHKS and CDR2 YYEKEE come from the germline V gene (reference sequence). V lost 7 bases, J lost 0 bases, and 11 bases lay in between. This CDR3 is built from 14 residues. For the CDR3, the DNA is TGTGCCAGCCGACAGGTACCCTCTGGAAACACCATATATTTT. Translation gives CASRQVPSGNTIYF.

CDR3 residues: CASSVGWGSYEQYF. For the CDR3, the DNA is TGTGCCAGCAGCGTAGGATGGGGGTCCTACGAGCAGTACTTC. The genes are TRBV9 and TRBJ2-7; D is possibly TRBD1 or TRBD2 (5 bases each). Looked up from germline, CDR1 is SGDLS and CDR2 is YYNGEE. The V end lost 0 bases, the J end lost 1 base, and 8 bases lay between the germline ends. The CDR3 runs 14 residues.

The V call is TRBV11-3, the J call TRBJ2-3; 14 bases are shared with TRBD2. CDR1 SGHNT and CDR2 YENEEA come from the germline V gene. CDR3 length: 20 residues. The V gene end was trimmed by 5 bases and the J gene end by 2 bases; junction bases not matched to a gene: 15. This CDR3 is CASSLRLAGGPSLPTDTQYF. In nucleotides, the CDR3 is TGTGCCAGCAGCCTCCGACTAGCGGGAGGGCCATCCCTCCCCACAGATACGCAGTATTTT.